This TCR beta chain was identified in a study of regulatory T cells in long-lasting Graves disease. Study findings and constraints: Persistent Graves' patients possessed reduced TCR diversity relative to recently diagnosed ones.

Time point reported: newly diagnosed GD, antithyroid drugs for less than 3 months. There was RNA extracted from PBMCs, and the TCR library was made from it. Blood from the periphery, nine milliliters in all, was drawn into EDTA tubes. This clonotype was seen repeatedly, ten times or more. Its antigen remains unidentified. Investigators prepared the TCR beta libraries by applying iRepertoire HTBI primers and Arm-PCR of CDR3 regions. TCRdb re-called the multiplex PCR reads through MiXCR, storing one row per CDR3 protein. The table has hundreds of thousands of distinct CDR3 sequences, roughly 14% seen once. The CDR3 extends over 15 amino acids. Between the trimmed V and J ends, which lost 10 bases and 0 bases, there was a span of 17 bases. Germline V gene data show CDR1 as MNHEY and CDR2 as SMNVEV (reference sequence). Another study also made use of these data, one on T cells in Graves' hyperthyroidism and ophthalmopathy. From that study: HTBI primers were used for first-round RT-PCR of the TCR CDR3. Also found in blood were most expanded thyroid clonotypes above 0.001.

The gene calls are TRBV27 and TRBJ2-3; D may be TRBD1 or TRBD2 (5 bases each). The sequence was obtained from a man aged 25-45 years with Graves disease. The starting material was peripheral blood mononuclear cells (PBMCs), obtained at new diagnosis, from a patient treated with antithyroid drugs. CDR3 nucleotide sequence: TGTGCCACCACAGACCTCCGGGACAGCACAGATACGCAGTATTTT. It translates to CATTDLRDSTDTQYF.